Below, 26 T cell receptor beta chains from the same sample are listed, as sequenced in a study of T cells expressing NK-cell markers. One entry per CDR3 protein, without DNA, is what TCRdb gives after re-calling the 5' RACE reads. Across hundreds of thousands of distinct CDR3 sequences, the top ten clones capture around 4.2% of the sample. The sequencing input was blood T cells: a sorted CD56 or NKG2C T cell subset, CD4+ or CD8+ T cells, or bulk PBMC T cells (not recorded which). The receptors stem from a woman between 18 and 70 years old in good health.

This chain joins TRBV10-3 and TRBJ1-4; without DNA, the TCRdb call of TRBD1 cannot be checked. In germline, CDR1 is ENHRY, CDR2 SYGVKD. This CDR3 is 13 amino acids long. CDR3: CAISESGTGKLFF.

CDR3 loop: CASRSSGGADTDTQYF. The chain joins TRBV6-5 to TRBJ2-3; the TCRdb D gene call, TRBD2, has no DNA to confirm it. Germline V lookup: CDR1 MNHEY, CDR2 SVGAGI. This CDR3 region has 16 residues.

The CDR3 protein is CASSRQRGSYEQYF. The chain employs TRBV7-2 and TRBJ2-7; as DNA is missing, the TRBD2 call by TCRdb cannot be tested. The CDR3 is made up of 14 amino acids. Germline V gene lookup returns CDR1 SGHTA and CDR2 FQGNSA.

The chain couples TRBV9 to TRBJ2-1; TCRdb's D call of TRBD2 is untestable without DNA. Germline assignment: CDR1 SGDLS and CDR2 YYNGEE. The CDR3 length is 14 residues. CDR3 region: CASSVGGTSNEQFF.

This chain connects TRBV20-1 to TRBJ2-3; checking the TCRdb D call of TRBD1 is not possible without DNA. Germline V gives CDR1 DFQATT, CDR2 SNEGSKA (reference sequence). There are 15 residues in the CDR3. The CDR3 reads CSASQGVGVRDTQYF.

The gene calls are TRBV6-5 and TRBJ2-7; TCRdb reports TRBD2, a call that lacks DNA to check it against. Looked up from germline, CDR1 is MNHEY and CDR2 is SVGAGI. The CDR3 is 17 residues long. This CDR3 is CASSYTTSSGRAFEQYF.

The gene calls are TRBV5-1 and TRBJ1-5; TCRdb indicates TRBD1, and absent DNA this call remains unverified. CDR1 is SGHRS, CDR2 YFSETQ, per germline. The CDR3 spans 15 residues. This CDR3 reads CASSLEGAAFQPQHF. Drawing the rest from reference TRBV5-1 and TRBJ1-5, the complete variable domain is KAGVTQTPRYLIKTRGQQVTLSCSPISGHRSVSWYQQTPGQGLQFLFEYFSETQRNKGNFPGRFSGRQFSNSRSEMNVSTLELGDSALYLCASSLEGAAFQPQHFGDGTRLSIL.

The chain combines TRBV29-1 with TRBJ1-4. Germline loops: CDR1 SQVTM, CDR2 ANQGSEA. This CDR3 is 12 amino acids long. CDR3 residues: CSGGQLNEKLFF.

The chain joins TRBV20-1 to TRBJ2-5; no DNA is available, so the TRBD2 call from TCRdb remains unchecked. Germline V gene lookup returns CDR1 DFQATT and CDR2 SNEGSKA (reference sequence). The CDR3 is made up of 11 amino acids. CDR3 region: CSARLVETQYF.

The CDR3 region is CASSLVGLNYGYTF. J is TRBJ1-2 and V is TRBV7-9; TCRdb's D call, TRBD1, is unchecked because there is no DNA. Germline values: CDR1 SEHNR, CDR2 FQNEAQ (reference sequence). The CDR3 consists of 14 residues.

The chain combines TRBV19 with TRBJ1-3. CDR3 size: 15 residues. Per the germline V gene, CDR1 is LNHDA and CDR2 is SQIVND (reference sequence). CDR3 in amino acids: CASSAPGRTGNTIYF.

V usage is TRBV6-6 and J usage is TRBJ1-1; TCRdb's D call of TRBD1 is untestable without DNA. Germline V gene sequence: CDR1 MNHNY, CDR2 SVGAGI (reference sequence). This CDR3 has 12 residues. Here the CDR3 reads CASSTRGTEAFF.

CDR3 sequence reads: CSARLAGGNNEQFF. This chain links TRBV29-1 with TRBJ2-1; with no DNA, the TCRdb D assignment of TRBD2 cannot be verified. The CDR3 sequence is 14 residues long. Germline values: CDR1 SQVTM, CDR2 ANQGSEA.

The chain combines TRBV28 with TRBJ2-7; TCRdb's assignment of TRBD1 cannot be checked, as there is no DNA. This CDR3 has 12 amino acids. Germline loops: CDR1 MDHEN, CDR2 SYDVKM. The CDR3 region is CASVTWGAQQYF. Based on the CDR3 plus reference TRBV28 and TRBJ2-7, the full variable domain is DVKVTQSSRYLVKRTGEKVFLECVQDMDHENMFWYRQDPGLGLRLIYFSYDVKMKEKGDIPEGYSVSREKKERFSLILESASTNQTSMYLCASVTWGAQQYFGPGTRLTVT.

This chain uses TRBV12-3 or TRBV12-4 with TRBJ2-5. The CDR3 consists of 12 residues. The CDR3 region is CASSFLQETQYF.

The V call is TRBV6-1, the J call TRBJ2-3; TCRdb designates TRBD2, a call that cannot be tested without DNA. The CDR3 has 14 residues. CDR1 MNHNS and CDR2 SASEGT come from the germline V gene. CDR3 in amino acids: CASSDLLPTDTQYF.

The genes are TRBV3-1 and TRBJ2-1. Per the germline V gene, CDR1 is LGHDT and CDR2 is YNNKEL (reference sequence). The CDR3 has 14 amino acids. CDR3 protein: CASSQGSAYNEQFF.

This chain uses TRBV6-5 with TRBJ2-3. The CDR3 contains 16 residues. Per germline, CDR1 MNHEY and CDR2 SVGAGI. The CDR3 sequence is CASSYRGAGGTDTQYF.

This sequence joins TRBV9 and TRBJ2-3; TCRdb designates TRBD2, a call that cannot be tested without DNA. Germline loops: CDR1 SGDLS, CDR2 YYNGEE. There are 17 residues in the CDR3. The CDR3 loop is CASSVEASGGALDTQYF.

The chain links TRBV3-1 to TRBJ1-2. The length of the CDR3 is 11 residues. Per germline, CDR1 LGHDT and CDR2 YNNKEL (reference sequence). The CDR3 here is CASSQDAGYTF.

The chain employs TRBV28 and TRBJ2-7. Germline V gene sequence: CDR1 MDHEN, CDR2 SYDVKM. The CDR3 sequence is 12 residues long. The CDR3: CASTRNVGEQYF.

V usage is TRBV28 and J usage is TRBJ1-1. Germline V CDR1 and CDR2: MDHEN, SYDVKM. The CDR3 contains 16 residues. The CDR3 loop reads CASSPVEAEGLGEAFF.

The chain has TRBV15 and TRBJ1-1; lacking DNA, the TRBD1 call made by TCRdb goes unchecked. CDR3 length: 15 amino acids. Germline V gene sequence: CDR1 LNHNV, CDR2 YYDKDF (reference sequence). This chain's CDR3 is CATSRGPARAQEAFF.

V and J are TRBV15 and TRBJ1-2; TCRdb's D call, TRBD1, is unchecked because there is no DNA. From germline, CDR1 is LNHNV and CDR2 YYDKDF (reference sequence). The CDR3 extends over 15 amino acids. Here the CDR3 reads CATSRARDSLYGYTF. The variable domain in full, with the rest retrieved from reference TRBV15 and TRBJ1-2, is DAMVIQNPRYQVTQFGKPVTLSCSQTLNHNVMYWYQQKSSQAPKLLFHYYDKDFNNEADTPDNFQSRRPNTSFCFLDIRSPGLGDTAMYLCATSRARDSLYGYTFGSGTRLTVV.

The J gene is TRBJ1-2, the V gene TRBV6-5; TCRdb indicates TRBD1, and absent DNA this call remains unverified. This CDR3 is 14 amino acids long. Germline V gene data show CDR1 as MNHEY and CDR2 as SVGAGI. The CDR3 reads CASSYGTGGYGYTF.

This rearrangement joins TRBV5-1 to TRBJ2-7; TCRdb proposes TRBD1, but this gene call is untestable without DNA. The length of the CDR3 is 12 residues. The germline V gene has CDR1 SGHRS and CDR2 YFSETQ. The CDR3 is CASSSPGGEQYF.